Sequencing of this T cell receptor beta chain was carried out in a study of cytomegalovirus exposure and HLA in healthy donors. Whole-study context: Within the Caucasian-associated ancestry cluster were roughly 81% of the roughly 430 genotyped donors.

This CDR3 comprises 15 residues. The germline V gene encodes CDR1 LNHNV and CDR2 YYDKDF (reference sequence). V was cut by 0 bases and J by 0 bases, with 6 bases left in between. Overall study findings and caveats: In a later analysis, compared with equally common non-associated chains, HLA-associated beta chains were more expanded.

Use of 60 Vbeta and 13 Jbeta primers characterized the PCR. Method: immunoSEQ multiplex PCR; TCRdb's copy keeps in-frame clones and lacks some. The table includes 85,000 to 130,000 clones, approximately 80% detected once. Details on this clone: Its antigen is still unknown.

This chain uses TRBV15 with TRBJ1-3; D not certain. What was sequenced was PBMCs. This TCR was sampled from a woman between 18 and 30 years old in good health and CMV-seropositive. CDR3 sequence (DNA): TGTGCCACCAGCAGAGATCGTAACTCTGGAAACACCATATATTTT. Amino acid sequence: CATSRDRNSGNTIYF.